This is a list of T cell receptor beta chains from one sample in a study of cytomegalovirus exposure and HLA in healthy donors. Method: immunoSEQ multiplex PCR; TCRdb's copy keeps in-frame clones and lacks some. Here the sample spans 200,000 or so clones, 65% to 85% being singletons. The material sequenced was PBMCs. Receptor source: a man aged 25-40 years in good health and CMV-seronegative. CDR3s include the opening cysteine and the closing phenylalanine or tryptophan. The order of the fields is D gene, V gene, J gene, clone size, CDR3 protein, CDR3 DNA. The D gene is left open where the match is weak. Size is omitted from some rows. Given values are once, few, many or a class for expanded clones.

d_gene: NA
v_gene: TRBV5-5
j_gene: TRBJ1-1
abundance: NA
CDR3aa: CASSLEQGKGTEAFF
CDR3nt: TGTGCCAGCAGCTTGGAACAGGGAAAAGGGACTGAAGCTTTCTTT

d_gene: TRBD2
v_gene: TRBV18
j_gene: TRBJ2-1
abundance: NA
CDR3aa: CASSPAGGSYNEQFF
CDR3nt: TGTGCCAGCTCACCAGCGGGGGGCTCCTACAATGAGCAGTTCTTC

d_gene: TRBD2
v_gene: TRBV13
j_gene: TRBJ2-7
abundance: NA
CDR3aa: CASSFGTSEQYF
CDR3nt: TGTGCCAGCAGCTTCGGGACTAGCGAGCAGTACTTC

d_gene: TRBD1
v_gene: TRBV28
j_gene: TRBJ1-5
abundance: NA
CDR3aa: CASTFGNTGGNQPQHF
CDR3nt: TGTGCCAGCACCTTCGGGAATACAGGGGGCAATCAGCCCCAGCATTTT

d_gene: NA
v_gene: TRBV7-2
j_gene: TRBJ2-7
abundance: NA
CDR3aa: CASSLENWRHGEQYF
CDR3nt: TGTGCCAGCAGCTTAGAGAATTGGCGGCATGGCGAGCAGTACTTC

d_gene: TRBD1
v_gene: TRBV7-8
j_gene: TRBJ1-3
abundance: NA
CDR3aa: CASTRDRGLGNTIYF
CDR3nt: TGTGCCAGCACGCGGGACAGGGGACTCGGAAACACCATATATTTT

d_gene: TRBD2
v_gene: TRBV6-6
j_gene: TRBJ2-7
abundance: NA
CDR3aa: CASSSLTSEGYF
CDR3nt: TGTGCCAGCAGCTCTCTAACTAGCGAGGGGTACTTC

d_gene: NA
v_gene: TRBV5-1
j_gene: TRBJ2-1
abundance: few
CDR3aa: CASSVGAGEQFF
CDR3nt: TGCGCCAGCAGCGTGGGGGCCGGTGAGCAGTTCTTC

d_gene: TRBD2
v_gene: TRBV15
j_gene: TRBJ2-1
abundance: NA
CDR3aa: CATSRVRLARGYEQFF
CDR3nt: TGTGCCACCAGCAGGGTCCGACTAGCACGCGGCTATGAGCAGTTCTTC

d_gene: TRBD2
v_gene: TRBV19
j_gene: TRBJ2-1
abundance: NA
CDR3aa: CASIRSGGYGEQFF
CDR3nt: TGTGCCAGTATTAGAAGCGGGGGGTACGGTGAGCAGTTCTTC

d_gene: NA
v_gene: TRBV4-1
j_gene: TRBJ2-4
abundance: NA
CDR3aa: CASSQTGGLLNIQYF
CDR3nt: TGCGCCAGCAGCCAAACTGGTGGACTTTTAAACATTCAGTACTTC

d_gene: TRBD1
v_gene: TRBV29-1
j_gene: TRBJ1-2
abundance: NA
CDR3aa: CSADRGKEYTF
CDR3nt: TGCAGCGCAGACAGGGGGAAGGAATACACCTTC

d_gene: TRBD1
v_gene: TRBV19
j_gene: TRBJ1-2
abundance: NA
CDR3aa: CASTIQDRGFYGYTF
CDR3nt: TGTGCCAGTACCATTCAGGACAGGGGCTTCTATGGCTACACCTTC

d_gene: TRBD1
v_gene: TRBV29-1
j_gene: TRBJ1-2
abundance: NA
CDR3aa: CSVGTGNRINYGYTF
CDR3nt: TGCAGCGTCGGGACAGGGAACAGGATTAACTATGGCTACACCTTC

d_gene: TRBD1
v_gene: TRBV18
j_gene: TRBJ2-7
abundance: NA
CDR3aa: CASSSATGGYEQYF
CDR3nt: TGTGCCAGCTCATCCGCGACAGGGGGCTACGAGCAGTACTTC

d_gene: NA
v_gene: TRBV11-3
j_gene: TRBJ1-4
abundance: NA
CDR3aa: CASSYSAGEKLFF
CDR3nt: TGTGCCAGCAGCTACTCGGCGGGGGAAAAACTGTTTTTT

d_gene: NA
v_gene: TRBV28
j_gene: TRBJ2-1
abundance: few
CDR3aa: CASSFIGGGRITQFF
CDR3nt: TGTGCCAGCAGCTTTATAGGGGGGGGGAGGATTACTCAGTTCTTC

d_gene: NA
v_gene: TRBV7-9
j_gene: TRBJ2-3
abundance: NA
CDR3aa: CASSSPTTDTQYF
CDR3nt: TGTGCCAGCAGCAGCCCTACCACAGATACGCAGTATTTT

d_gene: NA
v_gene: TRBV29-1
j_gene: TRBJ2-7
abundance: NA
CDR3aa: CSAATGTYEQYF
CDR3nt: TGCAGCGCCGCGACAGGAACCTACGAGCAGTACTTC

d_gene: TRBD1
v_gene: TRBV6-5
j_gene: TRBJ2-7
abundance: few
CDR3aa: CASSYTGTGGAEQYF
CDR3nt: TGTGCCAGCAGTTACACAGGGACAGGGGGCGCCGAGCAGTACTTC

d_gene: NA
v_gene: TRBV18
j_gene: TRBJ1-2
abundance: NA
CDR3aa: CASSPQMRRDDGYTF
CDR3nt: TGTGCCAGCTCACCCCAAATGAGGAGGGACGATGGCTACACCTTC

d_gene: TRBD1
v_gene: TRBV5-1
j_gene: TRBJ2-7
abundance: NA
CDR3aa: CASSWGQGVYEQYF
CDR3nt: TGCGCCAGCAGCTGGGGACAGGGAGTCTACGAGCAGTACTTC

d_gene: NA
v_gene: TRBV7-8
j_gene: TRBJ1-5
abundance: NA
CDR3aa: CASSLDRAGERGESQPQHF
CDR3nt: TGTGCCAGCAGCTTAGATCGGGCAGGGGAAAGGGGTGAGAGCCAGCCCCAGCATTTT

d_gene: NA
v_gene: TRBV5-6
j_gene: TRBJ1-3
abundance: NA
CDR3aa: CASSVGAGGFSGNTIYF
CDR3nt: TGTGCCAGCAGTGTGGGCGCTGGAGGGTTCTCTGGAAACACCATATATTTT

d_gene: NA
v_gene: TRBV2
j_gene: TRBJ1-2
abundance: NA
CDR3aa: CASSEDFRGSGYTF
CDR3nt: TGTGCCAGCAGTGAAGACTTTAGGGGGAGCGGCTACACCTTC

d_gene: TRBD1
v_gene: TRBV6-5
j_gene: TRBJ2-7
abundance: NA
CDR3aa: CASCEGAPGSYEQYF
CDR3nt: TGTGCCAGCTGCGAGGGGGCGCCGGGAAGCTACGAGCAGTACTTC

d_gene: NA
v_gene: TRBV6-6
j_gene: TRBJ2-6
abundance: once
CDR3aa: CASSSPKGASVLTF
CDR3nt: TGTGCCAGCAGTTCCCCCAAAGGGGCCAGCGTCCTGACTTTC

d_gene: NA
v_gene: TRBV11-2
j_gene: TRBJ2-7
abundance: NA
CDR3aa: CASSFLTSDYEQYF
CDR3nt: TGTGCCAGCAGCTTCTTGACCTCTGACTACGAGCAGTACTTC

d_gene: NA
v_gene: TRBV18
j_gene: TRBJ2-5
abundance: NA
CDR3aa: CASSQGAEETQYF
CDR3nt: TGTGCCAGCTCCCAAGGGGCCGAAGAGACCCAGTACTTC

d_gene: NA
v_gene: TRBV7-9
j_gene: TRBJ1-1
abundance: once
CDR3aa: CASSLLQGEAFF
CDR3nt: TGTGCCAGCAGCCTATTACAGGGTGAAGCTTTCTTT

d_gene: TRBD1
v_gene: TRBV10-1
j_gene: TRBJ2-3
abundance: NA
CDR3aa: CASSPGTGAGDTQYF
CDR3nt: TGCGCCAGCTCGCCCGGGACAGGGGCGGGAGATACGCAGTATTTT

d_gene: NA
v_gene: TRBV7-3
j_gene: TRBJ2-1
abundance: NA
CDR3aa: CASSLQAGASSYNEQFF
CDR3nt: TGTGCCAGCAGCCTTCAGGCGGGGGCAAGCTCCTACAATGAGCAGTTCTTC

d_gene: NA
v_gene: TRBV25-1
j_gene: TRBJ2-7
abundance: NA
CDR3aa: CASRRKAIRQYF
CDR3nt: TGTGCCAGCAGACGAAAAGCGATCCGCCAGTACTTC

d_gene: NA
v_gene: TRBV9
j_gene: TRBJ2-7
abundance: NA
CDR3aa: CASSPSEDEQYF
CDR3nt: TGTGCCAGCAGCCCATCGGAGGACGAGCAGTACTTC

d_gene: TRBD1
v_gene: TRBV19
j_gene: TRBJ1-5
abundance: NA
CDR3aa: CASRADRGLGLNQPQHF
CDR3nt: TGTGCCAGTAGGGCGGACAGGGGCCTTGGACTTAATCAGCCCCAGCATTTT

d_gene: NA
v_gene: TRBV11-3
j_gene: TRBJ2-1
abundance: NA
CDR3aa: CASSLGQNHNEQFF
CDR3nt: TGTGCCAGCAGCTTAGGACAGAATCACAATGAGCAGTTCTTC

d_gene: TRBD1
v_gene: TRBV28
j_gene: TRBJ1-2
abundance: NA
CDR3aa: CAIGQGIYGYTF
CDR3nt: TGTGCCATCGGACAGGGGATCTATGGCTACACCTTC

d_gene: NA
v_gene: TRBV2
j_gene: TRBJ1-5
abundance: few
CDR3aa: CASSEETVNQPQHF
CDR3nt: TGTGCCAGCAGTGAAGAGACAGTCAATCAGCCCCAGCATTTT

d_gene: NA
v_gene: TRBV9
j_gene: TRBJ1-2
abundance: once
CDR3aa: CASSVYRNGYDTF
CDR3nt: TGTGCCAGCAGCGTATACAGGAATGGCTATGACACCTTC

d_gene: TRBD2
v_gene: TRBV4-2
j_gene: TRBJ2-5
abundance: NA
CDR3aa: CASSQDNGGGASGTQYF
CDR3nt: TGTGCCAGCAGCCAAGATAACGGCGGGGGGGCATCGGGGACCCAGTACTTC

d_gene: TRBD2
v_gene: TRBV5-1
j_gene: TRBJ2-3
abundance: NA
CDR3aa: CASSSLAGSTDTQYF
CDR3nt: TGCGCCAGCAGCTCACTAGCGGGTAGCACAGATACGCAGTATTTT

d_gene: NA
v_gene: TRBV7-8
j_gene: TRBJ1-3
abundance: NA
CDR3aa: CASSLVGRANSGNTIYF
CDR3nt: TGTGCCAGCAGCTTAGTGGGCAGGGCGAACTCTGGAAACACCATATATTTT

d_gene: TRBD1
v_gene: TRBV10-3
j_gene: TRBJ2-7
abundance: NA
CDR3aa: CASWDSAYEQYF
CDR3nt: TGTGCCAGCTGGGACAGCGCCTACGAGCAGTACTTC

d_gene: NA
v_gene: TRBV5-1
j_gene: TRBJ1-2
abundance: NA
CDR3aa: CASSLAGPDGYTF
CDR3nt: TGCGCCAGCAGCTTGGCAGGGCCGGATGGCTACACCTTC

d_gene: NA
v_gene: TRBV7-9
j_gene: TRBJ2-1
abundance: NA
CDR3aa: CASSLGRGIAYNEQFF
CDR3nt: TGTGCCAGCAGCTTAGGTCGGGGAATCGCCTACAATGAGCAGTTCTTC

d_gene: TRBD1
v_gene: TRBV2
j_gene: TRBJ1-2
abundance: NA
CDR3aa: CASPGQGGYTF
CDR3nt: TGTGCCAGTCCGGGACAGGGTGGCTACACCTTC

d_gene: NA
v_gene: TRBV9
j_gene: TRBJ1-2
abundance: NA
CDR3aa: CASSVGQANYGYTF
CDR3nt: TGTGCCAGCAGCGTAGGGCAGGCTAACTATGGCTACACCTTC

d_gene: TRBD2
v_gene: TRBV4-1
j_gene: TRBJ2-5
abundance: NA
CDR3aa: CASSQGRGGLQETQYF
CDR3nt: TGCGCCAGCAGCCAAGGTCGCGGGGGGTTACAAGAGACCCAGTACTTC

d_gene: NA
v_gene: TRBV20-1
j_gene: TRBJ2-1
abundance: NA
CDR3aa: CSASRENEQFF
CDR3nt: TGCAGTGCGAGTAGAGAGAATGAGCAGTTCTTC